The rows below give T cell receptor beta chains drawn from one sample of a study of shared clonotypes between healthy human individuals. Assay: immunoSEQ multiplex PCR; the TCRdb copy retains only in-frame clones and omits some. The sample includes millions of clones, 90% to 95% of them seen just once. The specimen was naive CD8+ T cells from PBMCs. The source of these receptors is a man aged 18 to 30 in good health. Some clones in this sample may be carry-over from other donors' samples. The CDR3 runs from the conserved cysteine through the conserved F or W. The D gene is left open where the match is weak. Size is stated for part of the rows, as once, few or many counts, or as a class when the clone is expanded.

j_gene,d_gene,abundance,v_gene,CDR3aa,CDR3nt
TRBJ1-5,.,.,TRBV7-6,CASSLRGEGQPQHF,TGTGCCAGCAGCCTACGGGGGGAGGGTCAGCCCCAGCATTTT
TRBJ1-5,.,once,TRBV27,CASSLSRNQPQHF,TGTGCCAGCAGTTTATCAAGGAACCAGCCCCAGCATTTT
TRBJ1-4,TRBD1,.,TRBV19,CASITTGPPNEKLFF,TGTGCCAGTATCACGACAGGGCCTCCTAATGAAAAACTGTTTTTT
TRBJ2-2,.,.,TRBV19,CASSEKIWGPGELFF,TGTGCCAGTAGTGAGAAAATTTGGGGGCCCGGGGAGCTGTTTTTT
TRBJ2-7,TRBD2,.,TRBV5-1,CASSRTSGTSRYEQYF,TGCGCCAGCAGCCGGACATCAGGGACTAGTCGGTACGAGCAGTACTTC
TRBJ2-3,.,.,TRBV28,CASSPRTAHTDTQYF,TGTGCCAGCAGCCCTAGGACAGCCCACACAGATACGCAGTATTTT
TRBJ1-3,TRBD1,few,TRBV9,CASSGTGPGNTIYF,TGTGCCAGCAGCGGGACAGGGCCTGGAAACACCATATATTTT
TRBJ1-2,.,.,TRBV27,CASRGSTNYGYTF,TGTGCCAGCAGGGGTAGCACTAACTATGGCTACACCTTC
TRBJ2-2,.,.,TRBV19,CASSVLSTSTGELFF,TGTGCCAGTAGTGTCCTCTCTACCTCCACCGGGGAGCTGTTTTTT
TRBJ2-7,TRBD1,.,TRBV30,CAWSEDRGRNEQYF,TGTGCCTGGAGTGAGGACAGGGGGCGGAACGAGCAGTACTTC